Listed here are 10 T cell receptor beta chains from one sample, sequenced in a study of cytomegalovirus exposure and HLA in healthy donors. Vbeta (60) and Jbeta (13) primers were used in the PCR. This table comes from immunoSEQ multiplex PCR, and its TCRdb copy is limited to in-frame clones, with some not included. The sample lists approximately 150,000 clones; 68% were seen once. The sequenced sample consisted of PBMCs. Receptors were obtained from a woman in her 40s in good health and CMV-seropositive.

There are a few counts of this clone. The rearrangement uses TRBV6-5 and TRBJ1-1; maybe TRBD1 (5 bases). V lost 2 bases and J lost 6, with 19 bases in between. Germline V gene lookup returns CDR1 MNHEY and CDR2 SVGAGI. The CDR3 covers 16 residues. CDR3 nucleotides: TGTGCCAGCAGTTACACAGGACCCAATTTGGCCGCTGAAGCTTTCTTT. Its protein is CASSYTGPNLAAEAFF.

A remark on this clone: A read error may account for a junction end that differs from germline. V gene TRBV29-1 combines with J gene TRBJ2-5; 7 bases agree with TRBD2. This CDR3 has 12 residues. Germline V gene lookup returns CDR1 SQVTM and CDR2 ANQGSEA. The CDR3 protein is CSGGGRPEAQYF. CDR3 coding DNA: TGCAGCGGGGGGGGAAGGCCAGAGGCCCAGTACTTC.

The CDR3 DNA reads TGTGCCAGCTCACCACAGGGAGTGGGCACAGATACGCAGTATTTT. Its translation: CASSPQGVGTDTQYF. The chain has TRBV18 and TRBJ2-3; tentative D call: TRBD2 (5 bases). V lost 1 base to trimming and J lost 1 base, with 9 bases between them. CDR1 KGHSH and CDR2 LQKENI come from the germline V gene. This CDR3 has 15 amino acids.

This clone was observed a few times. This rearrangement joins TRBV5-1 to TRBJ1-2; TRBD1 aligns across 7 bases. V lost 0 bases and J lost 7; bases outside the gene matches: 6. This CDR3 is 14 amino acids long. CDR1 and CDR2 (germline): SGHRS, YFSETQ. Here the CDR3 reads CASSLGPGGSGYTF. The CDR3, as DNA: TGCGCCAGCAGCTTGGGCCCAGGGGGTTCTGGCTACACCTTC. Together with reference TRBV5-1 and TRBJ1-2, the CDR3 gives the full variable domain: KAGVTQTPRYLIKTRGQQVTLSCSPISGHRSVSWYQQTPGQGLQFLFEYFSETQRNKGNFPGRFSGRQFSNSRSEMNVSTLELGDSALYLCASSLGPGGSGYTFGSGTRLTVV.

This chain connects TRBV27 to TRBJ2-3; D is uncertain. V gave up 3 bases and J gave up 0 bases, with 4 bases separating them. The CDR3 has 13 residues. Per germline, CDR1 MNHEY and CDR2 SMNVEV (reference sequence). The chain's CDR3 is CASSFYSTDTQYF. CDR3 DNA: TGTGCCAGCAGTTTTTATAGCACAGATACGCAGTATTTT.

The J gene is TRBJ2-7, the V gene TRBV5-4, with 7 bases identical to TRBD1. Losses at the gene ends were 0 bases for V and 6 bases for J; bases not matched to a gene: 3. The CDR3 consists of 13 residues. In germline, CDR1 is SGHNT, CDR2 YYREEE (reference sequence). The CDR3 bases are TGTGCCAGCAGCTTGGGAGGGGGCGCCGAGCAGTACTTC. This sequence encodes CASSLGGGAEQYF.

The chain is built from TRBV7-2 and TRBJ1-1, with 9 bases matching TRBD1. CDR3 length equals 15 residues. Germline values: CDR1 SGHTA, CDR2 FQGNSA. J lost 3 bases, V lost 4 bases, and 6 bases had no gene match. This CDR3 is CASSSLQGADTEAFF. CDR3 DNA sequence: TGTGCCAGCAGCTCGTTACAGGGGGCCGACACTGAAGCTTTCTTT.

The rearrangement uses TRBV6-4 and TRBJ2-3; D perhaps matches TRBD1 (6 bases). The V gene lost 6 bases and the J gene lost 2 bases, with 12 bases spanning the gap. The germline gives CDR1 MRHNA, CDR2 SNTAGT. The CDR3 sequence is 14 residues long. CDR3 DNA: TGTGCCAGCAGCAGGACAGCGCCCACAGATACGCAGTATTTT. This translates into CASSRTAPTDTQYF.

The V and J genes are TRBV5-1 and TRBJ2-5; TRBD1 agrees at 10 bases. Germline CDR1 SGHRS, CDR2 YFSETQ. CDR3 size: 20 residues. V shed 0 bases and J 5 bases; nucleotides not matched to a gene: 19. The CDR3 protein is CASSLGVLLSGQGFKETQYF. The CDR3 DNA reads TGCGCCAGCAGCTTGGGTGTTTTATTATCGGGACAGGGGTTCAAGGAGACCCAGTACTTC.

In this sample, this clone turned up a few times. This chain joins TRBV5-4 and TRBJ2-5; 11 bases line up with TRBD2. V shed 4 bases, J shed 0 bases, and the junction held 5 bases outside the gene matches. Germline assignment: CDR1 SGHNT and CDR2 YYREEE (reference sequence). The CDR3 length is 16 residues. The CDR3 protein is CASSVGTSGNQETQYF. The CDR3 coding sequence is TGTGCCAGCAGCGTAGGGACTAGCGGTAACCAAGAGACCCAGTACTTC.